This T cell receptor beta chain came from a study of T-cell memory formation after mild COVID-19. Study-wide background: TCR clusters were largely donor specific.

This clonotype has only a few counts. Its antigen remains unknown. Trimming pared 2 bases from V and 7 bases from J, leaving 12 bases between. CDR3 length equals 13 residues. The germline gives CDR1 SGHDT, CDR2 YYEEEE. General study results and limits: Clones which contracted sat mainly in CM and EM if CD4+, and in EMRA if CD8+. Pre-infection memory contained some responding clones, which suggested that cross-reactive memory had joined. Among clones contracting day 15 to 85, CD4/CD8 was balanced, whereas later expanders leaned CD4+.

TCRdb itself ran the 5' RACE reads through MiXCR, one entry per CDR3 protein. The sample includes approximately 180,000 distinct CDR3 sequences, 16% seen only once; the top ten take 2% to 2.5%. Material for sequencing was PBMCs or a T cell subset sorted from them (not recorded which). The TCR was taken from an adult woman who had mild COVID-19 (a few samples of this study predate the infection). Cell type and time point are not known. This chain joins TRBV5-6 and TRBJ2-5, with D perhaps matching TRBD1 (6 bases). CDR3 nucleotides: TGTGCCAGCAGCTTCCGACAGGAAGGGACCCAGTACTTC. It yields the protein CASSFRQEGTQYF.